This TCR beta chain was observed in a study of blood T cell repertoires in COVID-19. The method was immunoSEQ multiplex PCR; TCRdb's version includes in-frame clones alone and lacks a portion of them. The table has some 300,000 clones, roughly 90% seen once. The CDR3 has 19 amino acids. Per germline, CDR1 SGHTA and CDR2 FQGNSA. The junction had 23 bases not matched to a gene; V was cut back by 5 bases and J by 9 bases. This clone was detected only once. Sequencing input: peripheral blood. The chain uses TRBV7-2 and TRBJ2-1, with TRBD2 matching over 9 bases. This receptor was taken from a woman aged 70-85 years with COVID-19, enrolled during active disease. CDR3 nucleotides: TGTGCCAGCAGCGCCGGACTTAGCGGGTTAGCGGGGGCACTTGGTGAGCAGTTCTTC. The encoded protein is CASSAGLSGLAGALGEQFF.